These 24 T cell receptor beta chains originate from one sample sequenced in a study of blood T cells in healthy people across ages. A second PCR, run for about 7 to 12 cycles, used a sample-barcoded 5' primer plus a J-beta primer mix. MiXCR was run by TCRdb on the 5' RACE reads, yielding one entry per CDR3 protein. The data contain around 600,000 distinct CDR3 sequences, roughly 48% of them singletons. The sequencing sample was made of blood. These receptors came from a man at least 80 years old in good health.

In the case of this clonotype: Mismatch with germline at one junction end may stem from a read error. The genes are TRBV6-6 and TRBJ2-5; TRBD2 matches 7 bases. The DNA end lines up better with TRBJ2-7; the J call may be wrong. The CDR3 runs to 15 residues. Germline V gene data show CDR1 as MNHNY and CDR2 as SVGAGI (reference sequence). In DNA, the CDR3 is TGTGCCGGCAGTTTAAAGACTTGCGGGAGCCTCGAGCAGTACTTC. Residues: CAGSLKTCGSLEQYF.

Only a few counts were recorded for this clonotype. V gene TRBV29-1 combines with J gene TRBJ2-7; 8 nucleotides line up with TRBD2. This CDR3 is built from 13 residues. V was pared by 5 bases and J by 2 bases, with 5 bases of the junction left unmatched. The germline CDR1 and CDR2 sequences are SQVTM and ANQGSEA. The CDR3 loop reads CSVRAGGTYEQYF. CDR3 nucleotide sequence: TGCAGCGTTCGCGCGGGAGGAACCTACGAGCAGTACTTC.

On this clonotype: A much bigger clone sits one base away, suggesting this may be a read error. CDR3 nucleotide sequence: TGTGCCAGCAGGGGGGCAGGGGAAGACACTGAAGCTTTCTTT. It is translated as CASRGAGEDTEAFF. This chain uses TRBV6-5 with TRBJ1-1, with D tentatively TRBD1 (6 bases). This CDR3 has 14 amino acids. Trimming removed 6 bases from V and 3 bases from J, with 14 bases in between. The germline CDR1 and CDR2 sequences are MNHEY and SVGAGI.

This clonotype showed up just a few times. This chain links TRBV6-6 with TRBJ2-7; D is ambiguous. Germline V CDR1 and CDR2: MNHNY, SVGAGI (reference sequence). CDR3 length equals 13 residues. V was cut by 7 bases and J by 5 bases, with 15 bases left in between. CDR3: CASTPRSLDEQYF. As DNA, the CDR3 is TGTGCCAGCACCCCACGTAGTCTGGACGAGCAGTACTTC.

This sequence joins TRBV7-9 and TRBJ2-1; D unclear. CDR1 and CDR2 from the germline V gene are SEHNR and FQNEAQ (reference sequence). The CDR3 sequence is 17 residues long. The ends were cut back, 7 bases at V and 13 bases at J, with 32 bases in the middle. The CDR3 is CASISRLPASLRETQFF. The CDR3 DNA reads TGTGCCAGCATAAGTAGACTCCCGGCGAGTCTTCGAGAGACCCAGTTCTTC.

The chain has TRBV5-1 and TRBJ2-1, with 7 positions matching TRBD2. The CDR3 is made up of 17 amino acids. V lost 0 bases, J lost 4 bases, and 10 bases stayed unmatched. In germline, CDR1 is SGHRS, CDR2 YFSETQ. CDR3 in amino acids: CASSLERGPPQYNEQFF. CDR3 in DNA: TGCGCCAGCAGCTTGGAGCGGGGCCCACCCCAATACAATGAGCAGTTCTTC.

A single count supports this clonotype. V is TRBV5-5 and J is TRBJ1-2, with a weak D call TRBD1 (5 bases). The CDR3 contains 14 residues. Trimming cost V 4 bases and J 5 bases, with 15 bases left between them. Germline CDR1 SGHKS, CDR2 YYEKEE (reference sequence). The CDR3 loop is CASSRGQGLYGYTF. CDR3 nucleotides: TGTGCCAGCAGCAGGGGCCAGGGTTTGTATGGCTACACCTTC.

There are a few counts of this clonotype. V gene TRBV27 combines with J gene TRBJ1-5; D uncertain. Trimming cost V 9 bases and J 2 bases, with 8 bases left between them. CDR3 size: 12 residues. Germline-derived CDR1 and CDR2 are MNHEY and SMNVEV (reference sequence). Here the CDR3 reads CASRNGNQPQHF. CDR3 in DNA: TGTGCCAGTAGGAATGGCAATCAGCCCCAGCATTTT.

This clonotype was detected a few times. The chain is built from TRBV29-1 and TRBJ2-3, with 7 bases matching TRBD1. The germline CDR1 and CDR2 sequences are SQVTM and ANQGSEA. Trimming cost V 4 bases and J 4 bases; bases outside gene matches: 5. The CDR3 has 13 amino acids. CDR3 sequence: CSVVAGGADTQYF. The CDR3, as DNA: TGCAGCGTTGTAGCAGGGGGAGCAGATACGCAGTATTTT.

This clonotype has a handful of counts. CDR3 nucleotide sequence: TGCAGTGCTAGAGGAAGAATTAAGACGGGGACTGAAGCTTTCTTT. It translates to CSARGRIKTGTEAFF. The chain is built from TRBV20-1 and TRBJ1-1; D not resolved. The germline V gene encodes CDR1 DFQATT and CDR2 SNEGSKA (reference sequence). The V end lost 1 base, the J end lost 5 bases, and 17 bases lay between the germline ends. The CDR3 loop spans 15 amino acids.

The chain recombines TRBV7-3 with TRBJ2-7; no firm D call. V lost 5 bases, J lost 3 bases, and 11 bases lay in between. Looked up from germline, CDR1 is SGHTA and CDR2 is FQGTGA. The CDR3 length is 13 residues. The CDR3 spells CASSPPGNYEQYF. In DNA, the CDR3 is TGTGCCAGCAGCCCACCAGGCAACTACGAGCAGTACTTC. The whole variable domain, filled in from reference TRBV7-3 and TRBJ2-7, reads GAGVSQTPSNKVTEKGKYVELRCDPISGHTALYWYRQSLGQGPEFLIYFQGTGAADDSGLPNDRFFAVRPEGSVSTLKIQRTERGDSAVYLCASSPPGNYEQYFGPGTRLTVT.

CDR3 residues: CASSQPYPSRGGVGDTQYF. The CDR3, as DNA: TGTGCCAGCAGCCAACCATACCCATCCCGGGGGGGAGTTGGAGATACGCAGTATTTT. J is TRBJ2-3 and V is TRBV3-1, with 8 bases matching TRBD2. The ends lost 2 bases at V and 5 bases at J; junction bases unmatched: 18. CDR3 size: 19 residues. Germline V gene data show CDR1 as LGHDT and CDR2 as YNNKEL (reference sequence).

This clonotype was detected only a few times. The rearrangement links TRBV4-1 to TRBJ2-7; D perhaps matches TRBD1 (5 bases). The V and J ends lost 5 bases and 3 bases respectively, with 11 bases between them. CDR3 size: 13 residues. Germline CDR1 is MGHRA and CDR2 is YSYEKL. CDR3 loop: CASSVDRDYEQYF. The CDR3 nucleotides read TGCGCCAGCAGCGTCGACAGAGACTACGAGCAGTACTTC.

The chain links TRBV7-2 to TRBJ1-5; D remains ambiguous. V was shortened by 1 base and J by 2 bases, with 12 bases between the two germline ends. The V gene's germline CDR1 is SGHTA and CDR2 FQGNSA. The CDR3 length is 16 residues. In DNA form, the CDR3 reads TGTGCCAGCAGCTTAGGCGGTGTCGGGGGCAATCAGCCCCAGCATTTT. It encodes CASSLGGVGGNQPQHF.

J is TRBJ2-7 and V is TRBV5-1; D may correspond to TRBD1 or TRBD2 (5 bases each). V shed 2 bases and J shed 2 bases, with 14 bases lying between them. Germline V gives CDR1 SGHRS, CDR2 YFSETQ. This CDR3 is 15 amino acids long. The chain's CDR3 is CASSLGSGSPYEQYF. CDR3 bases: TGCGCCAGCAGCTTAGGTTCAGGGAGTCCCTACGAGCAGTACTTC.

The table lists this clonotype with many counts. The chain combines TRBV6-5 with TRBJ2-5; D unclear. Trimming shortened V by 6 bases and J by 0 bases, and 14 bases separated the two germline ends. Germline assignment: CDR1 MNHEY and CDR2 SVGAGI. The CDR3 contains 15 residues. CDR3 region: CASRVTLGNQETQYF. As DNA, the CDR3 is TGTGCCAGCAGGGTCACGTTAGGTAACCAAGAGACCCAGTACTTC.

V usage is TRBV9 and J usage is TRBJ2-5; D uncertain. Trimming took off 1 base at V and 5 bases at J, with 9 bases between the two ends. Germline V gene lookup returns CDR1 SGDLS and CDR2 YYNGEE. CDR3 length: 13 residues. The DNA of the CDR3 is TGTGCCAGCAGCGTAAGCACTGGGGAGACCCAGTACTTC. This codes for CASSVSTGETQYF.

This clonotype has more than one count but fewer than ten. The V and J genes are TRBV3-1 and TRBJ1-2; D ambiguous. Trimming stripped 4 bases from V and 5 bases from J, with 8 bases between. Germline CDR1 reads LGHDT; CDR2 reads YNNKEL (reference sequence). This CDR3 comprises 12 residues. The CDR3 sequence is CASSRPGYGYTF. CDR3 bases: TGTGCCAGCAGCCGGCCGGGGTATGGCTACACCTTC.

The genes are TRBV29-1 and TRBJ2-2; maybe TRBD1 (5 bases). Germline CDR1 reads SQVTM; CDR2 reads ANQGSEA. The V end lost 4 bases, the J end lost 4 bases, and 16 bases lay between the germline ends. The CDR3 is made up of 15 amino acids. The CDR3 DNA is TGCAGCGTTGTTATTACAGGCTTTGGCACCGGGGAGCTGTTTTTT. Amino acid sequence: CSVVITGFGTGELFF.

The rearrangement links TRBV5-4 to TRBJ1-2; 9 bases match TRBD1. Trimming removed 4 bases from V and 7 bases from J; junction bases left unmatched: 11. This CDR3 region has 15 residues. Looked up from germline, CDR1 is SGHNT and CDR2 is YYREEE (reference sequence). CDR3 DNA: TGTGCCAGCAGCGCCTGGACAGGGGATTTAGGTGGCTACACCTTC. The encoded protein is CASSAWTGDLGGYTF.

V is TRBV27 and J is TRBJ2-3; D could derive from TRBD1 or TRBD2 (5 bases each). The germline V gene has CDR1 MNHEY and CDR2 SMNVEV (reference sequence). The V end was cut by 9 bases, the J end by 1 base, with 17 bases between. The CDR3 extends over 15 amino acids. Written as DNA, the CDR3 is TGTGCCAGTGGTGCGAGGGGCGGTGGCACAGATACGCAGTATTTT. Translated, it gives CASGARGGGTDTQYF.

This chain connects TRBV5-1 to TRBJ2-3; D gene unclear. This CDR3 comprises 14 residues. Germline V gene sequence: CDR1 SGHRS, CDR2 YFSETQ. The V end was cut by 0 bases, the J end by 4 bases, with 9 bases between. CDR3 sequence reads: CASSLESQSDTQYF. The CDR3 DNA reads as TGCGCCAGCAGCTTGGAGTCCCAGTCAGATACGCAGTATTTT.

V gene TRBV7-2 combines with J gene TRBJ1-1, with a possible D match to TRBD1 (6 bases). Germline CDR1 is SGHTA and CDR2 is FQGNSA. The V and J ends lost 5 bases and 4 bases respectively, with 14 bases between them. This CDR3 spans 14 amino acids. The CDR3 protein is CASSTGGGSTEAFF. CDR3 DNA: TGTGCCAGCAGCACGGGAGGGGGGAGCACTGAAGCTTTCTTT.

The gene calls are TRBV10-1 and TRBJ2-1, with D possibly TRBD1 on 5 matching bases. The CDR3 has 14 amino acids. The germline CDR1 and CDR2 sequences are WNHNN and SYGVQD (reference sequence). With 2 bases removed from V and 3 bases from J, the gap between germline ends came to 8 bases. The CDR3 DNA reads TGCGCCAGCAGTGAGGATGACAGCTACAATGAGCAGTTCTTC. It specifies CASSEDDSYNEQFF.